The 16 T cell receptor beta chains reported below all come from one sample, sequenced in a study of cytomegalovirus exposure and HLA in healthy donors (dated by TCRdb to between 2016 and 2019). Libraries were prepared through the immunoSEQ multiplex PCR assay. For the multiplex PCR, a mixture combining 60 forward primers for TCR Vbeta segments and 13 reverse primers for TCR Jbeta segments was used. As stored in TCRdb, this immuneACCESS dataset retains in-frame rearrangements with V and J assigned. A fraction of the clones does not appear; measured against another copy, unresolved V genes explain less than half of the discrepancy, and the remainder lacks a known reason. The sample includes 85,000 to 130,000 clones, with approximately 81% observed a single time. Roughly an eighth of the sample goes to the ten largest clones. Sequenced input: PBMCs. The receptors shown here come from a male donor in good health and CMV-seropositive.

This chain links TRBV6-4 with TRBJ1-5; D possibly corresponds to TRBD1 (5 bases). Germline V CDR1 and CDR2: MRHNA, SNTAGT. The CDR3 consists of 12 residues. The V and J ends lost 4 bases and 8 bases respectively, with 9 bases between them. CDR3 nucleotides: TGTGCCAGCAGTGGACTCAGGGAGCCCCAGCATTTT. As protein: CASSGLREPQHF.

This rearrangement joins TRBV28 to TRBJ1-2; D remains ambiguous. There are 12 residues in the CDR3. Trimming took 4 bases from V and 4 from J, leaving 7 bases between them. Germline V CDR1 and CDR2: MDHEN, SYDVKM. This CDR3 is CASSSSRYGYTF. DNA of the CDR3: TGTGCCAGCAGTTCCTCCCGCTATGGCTACACCTTC.

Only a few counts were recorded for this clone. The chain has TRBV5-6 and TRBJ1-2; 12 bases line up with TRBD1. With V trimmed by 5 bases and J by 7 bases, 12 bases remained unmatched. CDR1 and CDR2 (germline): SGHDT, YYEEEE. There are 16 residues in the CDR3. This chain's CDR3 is CASRAPSGTGGSGYTF. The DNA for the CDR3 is TGTGCCAGCAGAGCTCCTTCCGGGACAGGGGGCTCTGGCTACACCTTC.

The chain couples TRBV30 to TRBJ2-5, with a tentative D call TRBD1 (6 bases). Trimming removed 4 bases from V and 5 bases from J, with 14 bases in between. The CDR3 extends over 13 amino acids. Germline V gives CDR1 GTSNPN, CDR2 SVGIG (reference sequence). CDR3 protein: CAWNTGFWETQYF. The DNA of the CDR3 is TGTGCCTGGAACACAGGGTTTTGGGAGACCCAGTACTTC.

The CDR3 protein is CASSFLAGTDTEAFF. CDR3 nucleotides: TGTGCCAGCAGTTTCCTTGCCGGGACAGACACTGAAGCTTTCTTT. This sequence joins TRBV27 and TRBJ1-1, with TRBD1 identical over 7 bases. CDR1 MNHEY and CDR2 SMNVEV come from the germline V gene (reference sequence). V was clipped by 3 bases and J by 3 bases; unmatched bases: 7. The length of the CDR3 is 15 residues.

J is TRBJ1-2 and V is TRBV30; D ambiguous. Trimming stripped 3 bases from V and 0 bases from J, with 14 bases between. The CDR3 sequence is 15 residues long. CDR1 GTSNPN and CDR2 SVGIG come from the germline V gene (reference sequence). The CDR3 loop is CAWRVKARSNYGYTF. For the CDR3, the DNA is TGTGCCTGGAGGGTTAAAGCACGATCTAACTATGGCTACACCTTC. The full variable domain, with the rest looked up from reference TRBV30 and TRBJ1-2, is SQTIHQWPATLVQPVGSPLSLECTVEGTSNPNLYWYRQAAGRGLQLLFYSVGIGQISSEVPQNLSASRPQDRQFILSSKKLLLSDSGFYLCAWRVKARSNYGYTFGSGTRLTVV.

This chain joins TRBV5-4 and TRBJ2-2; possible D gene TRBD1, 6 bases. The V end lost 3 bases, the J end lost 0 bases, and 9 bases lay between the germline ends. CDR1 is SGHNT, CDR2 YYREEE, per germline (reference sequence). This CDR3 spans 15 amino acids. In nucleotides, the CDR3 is TGTGCCAGCAGCTGGGGGCCACCGAACACCGGGGAGCTGTTTTTT. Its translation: CASSWGPPNTGELFF.

The CDR3 DNA is TGTGCCAGCAGCCCAGGACTGGGAGGCTACACCTTC. Encoded protein: CASSPGLGGYTF. This chain connects TRBV7-2 to TRBJ1-2, with D uncertain. The CDR3 spans 12 residues. CDR1 is SGHTA, CDR2 FQGNSA, per germline. V gave up 5 bases and J gave up 8 bases, with 12 bases separating them.

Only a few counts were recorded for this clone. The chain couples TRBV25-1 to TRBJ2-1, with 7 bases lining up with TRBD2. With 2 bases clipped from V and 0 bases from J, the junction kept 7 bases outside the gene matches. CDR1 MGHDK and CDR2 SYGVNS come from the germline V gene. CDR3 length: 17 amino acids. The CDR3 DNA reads TGTGCCAGCAGTGAAATTCCTAGCGGACACTCCTACAATGAGCAGTTCTTC. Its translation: CASSEIPSGHSYNEQFF.

The CDR3 sequence: CASGYHGSTDTQYF. For the CDR3, the DNA is TGTGCTAGTGGTTATCACGGGAGCACAGATACGCAGTATTTT. This chain joins TRBV12-5 and TRBJ2-3; unclear D gene. Trimming took 4 bases from V and 0 from J, leaving 8 bases between them. There are 14 residues in the CDR3. Per germline, CDR1 LGHNT and CDR2 FRNRAP.

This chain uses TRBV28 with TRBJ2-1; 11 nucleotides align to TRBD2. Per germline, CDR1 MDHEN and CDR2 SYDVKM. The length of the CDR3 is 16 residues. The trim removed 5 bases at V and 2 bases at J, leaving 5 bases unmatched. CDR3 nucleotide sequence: TGTGCCAGCAGTGCCCTAGCGGGGGGCACCTACAATGAGCAGTTCTTC. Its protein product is CASSALAGGTYNEQFF. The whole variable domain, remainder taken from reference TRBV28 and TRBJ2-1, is DVKVTQSSRYLVKRTGEKVFLECVQDMDHENMFWYRQDPGLGLRLIYFSYDVKMKEKGDIPEGYSVSREKKERFSLILESASTNQTSMYLCASSALAGGTYNEQFFGPGTRLTVL.

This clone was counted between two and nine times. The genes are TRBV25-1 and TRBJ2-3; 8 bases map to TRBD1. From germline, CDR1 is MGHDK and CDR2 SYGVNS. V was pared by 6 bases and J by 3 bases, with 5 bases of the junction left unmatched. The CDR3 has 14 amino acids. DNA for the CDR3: TGTGCCAGCAGCAGGGGGCGAATTACAGATACGCAGTATTTT. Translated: CASSRGRITDTQYF. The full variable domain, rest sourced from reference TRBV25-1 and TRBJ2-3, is EADIYQTPRYLVIGTGKKITLECSQTMGHDKMYWYQQDPGMELHLIHYSYGVNSTEKGDLSSESTVSRIRTEHFPLTLESARPSHTSQYLCASSRGRITDTQYFGPGTRLTVL.

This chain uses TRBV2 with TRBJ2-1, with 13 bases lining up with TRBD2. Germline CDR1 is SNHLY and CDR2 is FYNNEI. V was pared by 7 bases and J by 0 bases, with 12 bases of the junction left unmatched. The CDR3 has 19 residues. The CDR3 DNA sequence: TGTGCCAGCACCAAAAAGGGACTAGCGGGGCTTAGCTCCTACAATGAGCAGTTCTTC. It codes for CASTKKGLAGLSSYNEQFF.

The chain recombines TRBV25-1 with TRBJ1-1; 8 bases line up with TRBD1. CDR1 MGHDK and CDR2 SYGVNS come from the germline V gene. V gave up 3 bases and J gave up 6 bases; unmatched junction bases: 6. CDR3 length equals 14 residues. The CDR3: CASSDDRGTAEAFF. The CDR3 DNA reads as TGTGCCAGCAGTGACGACAGGGGAACCGCTGAAGCTTTCTTT.

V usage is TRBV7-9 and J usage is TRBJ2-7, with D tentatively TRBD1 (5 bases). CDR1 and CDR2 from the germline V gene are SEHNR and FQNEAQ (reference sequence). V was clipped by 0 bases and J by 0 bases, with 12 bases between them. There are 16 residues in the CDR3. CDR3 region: CASSLAVGASSYEQYF. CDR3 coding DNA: TGTGCCAGCAGCTTAGCGGTAGGGGCCAGCTCCTACGAGCAGTACTTC.

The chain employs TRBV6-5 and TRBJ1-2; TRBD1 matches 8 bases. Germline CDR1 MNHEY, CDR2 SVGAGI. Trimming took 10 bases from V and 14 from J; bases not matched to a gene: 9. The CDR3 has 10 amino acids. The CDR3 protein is CAIGSGGPTF. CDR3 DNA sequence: TGTGCCATAGGCTCAGGGGGCCCTACCTTC.